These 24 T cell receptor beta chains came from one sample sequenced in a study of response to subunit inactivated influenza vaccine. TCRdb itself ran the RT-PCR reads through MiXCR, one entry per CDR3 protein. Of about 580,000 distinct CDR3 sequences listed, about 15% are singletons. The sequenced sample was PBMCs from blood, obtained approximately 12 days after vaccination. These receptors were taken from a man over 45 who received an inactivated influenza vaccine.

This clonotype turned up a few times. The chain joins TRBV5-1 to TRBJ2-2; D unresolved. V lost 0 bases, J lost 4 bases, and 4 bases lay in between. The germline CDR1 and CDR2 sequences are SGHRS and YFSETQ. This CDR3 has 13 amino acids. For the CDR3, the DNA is TGCGCCAGCAGCTTGGAAAGCACCGGGGAGCTGTTTTTT. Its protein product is CASSLESTGELFF.

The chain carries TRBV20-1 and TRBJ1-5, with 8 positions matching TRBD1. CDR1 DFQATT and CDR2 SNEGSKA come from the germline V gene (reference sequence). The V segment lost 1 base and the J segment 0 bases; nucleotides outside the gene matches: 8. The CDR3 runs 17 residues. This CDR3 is CSARVAGGPYSNQPQHF. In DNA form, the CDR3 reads TGCAGTGCTAGAGTGGCAGGGGGCCCTTATAGCAATCAGCCCCAGCATTTT.

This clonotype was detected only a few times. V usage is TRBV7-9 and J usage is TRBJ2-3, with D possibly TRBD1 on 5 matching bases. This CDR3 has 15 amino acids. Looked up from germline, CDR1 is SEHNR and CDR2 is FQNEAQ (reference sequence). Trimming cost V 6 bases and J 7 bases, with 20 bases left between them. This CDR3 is CASSFEMNRINTQYF. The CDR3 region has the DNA TGTGCCAGCAGTTTTGAGATGAACAGGATTAATACGCAGTATTTT.

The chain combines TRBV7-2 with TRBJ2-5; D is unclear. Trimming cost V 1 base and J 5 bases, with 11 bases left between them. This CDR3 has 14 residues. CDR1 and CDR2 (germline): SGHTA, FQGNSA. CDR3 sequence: CASSLVVQSETQYF. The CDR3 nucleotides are TGTGCCAGCAGCTTAGTGGTACAGTCGGAGACCCAGTACTTC.

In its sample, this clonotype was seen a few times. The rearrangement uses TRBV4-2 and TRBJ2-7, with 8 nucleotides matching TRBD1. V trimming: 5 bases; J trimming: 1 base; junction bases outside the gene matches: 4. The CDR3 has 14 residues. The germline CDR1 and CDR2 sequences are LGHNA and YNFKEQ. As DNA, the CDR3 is TGTGCCAGCAGCGGACGGGACAGGTCCTACGAGCAGTACTTC. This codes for CASSGRDRSYEQYF.

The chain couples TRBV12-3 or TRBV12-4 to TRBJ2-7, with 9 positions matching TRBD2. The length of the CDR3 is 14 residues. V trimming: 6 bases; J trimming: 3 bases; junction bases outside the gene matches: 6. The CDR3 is CASSLGTSYYEQYF. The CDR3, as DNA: TGTGCCAGCAGCCTCGGGACTAGCTACTACGAGCAGTACTTC.

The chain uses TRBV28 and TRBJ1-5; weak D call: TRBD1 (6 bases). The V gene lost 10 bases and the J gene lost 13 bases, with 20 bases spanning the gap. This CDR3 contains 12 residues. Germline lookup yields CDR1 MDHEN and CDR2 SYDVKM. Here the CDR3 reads CATILGGQEQHF. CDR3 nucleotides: TGTGCCACTATCCTAGGGGGGCAGGAACAGCATTTT. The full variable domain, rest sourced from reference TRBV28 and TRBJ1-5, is DVKVTQSSRYLVKRTGEKVFLECVQDMDHENMFWYRQDPGLGLRLIYFSYDVKMKEKGDIPEGYSVSREKKERFSLILESASTNQTSMYLCATILGGQEQHFGDGTRLSIL.

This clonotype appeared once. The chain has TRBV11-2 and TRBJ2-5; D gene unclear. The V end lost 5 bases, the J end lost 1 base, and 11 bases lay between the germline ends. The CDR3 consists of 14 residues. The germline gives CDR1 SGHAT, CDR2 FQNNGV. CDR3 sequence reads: CASSPDGLQETQYF. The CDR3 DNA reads TGTGCCAGCAGCCCTGACGGGCTCCAAGAGACCCAGTACTTC.

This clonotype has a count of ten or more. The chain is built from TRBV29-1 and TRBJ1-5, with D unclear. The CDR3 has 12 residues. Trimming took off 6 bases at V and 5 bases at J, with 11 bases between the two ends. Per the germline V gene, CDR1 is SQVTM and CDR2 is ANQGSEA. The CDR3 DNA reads TGCAGCGTCGGAGGGTTGGATCAGCCCCAGCATTTT. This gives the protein CSVGGLDQPQHF. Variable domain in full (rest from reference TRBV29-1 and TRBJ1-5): SAVISQKPSRDICQRGTSLTIQCQVDSQVTMMFWYRQQPGQSLTLIATANQGSEATYESGFVIDKFPISRPNLTFSTLTVSNMSPEDSSIYLCSVGGLDQPQHFGDGTRLSIL.

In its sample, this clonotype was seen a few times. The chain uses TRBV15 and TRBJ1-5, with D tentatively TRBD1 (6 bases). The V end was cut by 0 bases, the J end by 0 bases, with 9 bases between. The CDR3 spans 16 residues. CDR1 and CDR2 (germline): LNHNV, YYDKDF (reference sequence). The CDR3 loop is CATSRDHRVSNQPQHF. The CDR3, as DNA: TGTGCCACCAGCAGAGATCACAGGGTTAGCAATCAGCCCCAGCATTTT.

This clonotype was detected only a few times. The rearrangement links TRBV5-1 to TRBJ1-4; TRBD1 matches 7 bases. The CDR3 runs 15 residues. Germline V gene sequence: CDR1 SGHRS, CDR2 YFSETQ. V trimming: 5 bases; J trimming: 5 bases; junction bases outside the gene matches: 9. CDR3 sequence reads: CASSKEAGGNEKLFF. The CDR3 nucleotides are TGCGCCAGCAGTAAGGAGGCAGGGGGAAATGAAAAACTGTTTTTT.

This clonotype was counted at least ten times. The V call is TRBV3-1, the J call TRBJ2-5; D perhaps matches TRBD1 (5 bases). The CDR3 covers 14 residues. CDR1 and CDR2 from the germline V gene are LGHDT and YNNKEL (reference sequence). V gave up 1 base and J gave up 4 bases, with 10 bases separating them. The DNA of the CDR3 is TGTGCCAGCAGCCAAGCGTCGCAGGGAGAGACCCAGTACTTC. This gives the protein CASSQASQGETQYF.

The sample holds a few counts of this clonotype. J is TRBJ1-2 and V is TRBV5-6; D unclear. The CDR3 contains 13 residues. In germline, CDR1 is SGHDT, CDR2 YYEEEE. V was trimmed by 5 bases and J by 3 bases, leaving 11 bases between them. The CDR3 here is CASRGAGYYGYTF. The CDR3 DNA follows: TGTGCCAGCAGGGGTGCGGGATACTATGGCTACACCTTC.

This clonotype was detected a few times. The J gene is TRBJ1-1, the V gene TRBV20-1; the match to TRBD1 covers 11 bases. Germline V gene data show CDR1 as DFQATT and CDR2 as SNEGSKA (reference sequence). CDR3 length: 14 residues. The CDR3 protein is CSRDRGISGTEAFF. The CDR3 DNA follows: TGCAGCAGGGACAGGGGGATTTCGGGCACTGAAGCTTTCTTT.

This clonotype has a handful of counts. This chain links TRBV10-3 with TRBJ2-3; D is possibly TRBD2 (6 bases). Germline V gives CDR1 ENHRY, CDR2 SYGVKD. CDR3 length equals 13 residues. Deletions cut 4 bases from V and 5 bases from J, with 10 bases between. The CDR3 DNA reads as TGTGCCATCAGTGCTCGGCGGGAAGATACGCAGTATTTT. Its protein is CAISARREDTQYF.

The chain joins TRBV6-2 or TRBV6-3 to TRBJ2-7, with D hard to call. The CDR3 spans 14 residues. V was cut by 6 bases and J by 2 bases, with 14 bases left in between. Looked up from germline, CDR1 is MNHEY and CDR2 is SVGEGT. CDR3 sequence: CASSPAFATYEQYF. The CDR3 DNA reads TGTGCCAGCAGCCCAGCATTCGCTACCTACGAGCAGTACTTC.

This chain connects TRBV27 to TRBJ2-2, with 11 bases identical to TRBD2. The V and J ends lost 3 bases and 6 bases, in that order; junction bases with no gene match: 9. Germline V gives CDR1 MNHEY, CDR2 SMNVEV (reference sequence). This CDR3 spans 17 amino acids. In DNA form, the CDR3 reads TGTGCCAGCAGTTTGGCTAGCGGGAGGTCCGCCCCCGGGGAGCTGTTTTTT. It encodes CASSLASGRSAPGELFF.

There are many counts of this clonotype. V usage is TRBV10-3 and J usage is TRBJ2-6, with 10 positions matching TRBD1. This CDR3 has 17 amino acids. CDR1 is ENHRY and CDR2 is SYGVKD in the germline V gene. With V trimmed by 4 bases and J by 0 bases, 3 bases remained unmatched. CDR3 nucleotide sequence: TGTGCCATCAGTGGGGGACAGGGGCGCTCTGGGGCCAACGTCCTGACTTTC. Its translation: CAISGGQGRSGANVLTF.

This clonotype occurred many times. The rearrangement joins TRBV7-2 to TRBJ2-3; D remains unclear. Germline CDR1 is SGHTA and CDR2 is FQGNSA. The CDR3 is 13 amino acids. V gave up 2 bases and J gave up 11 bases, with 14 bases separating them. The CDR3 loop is CASSLYVELQQYF. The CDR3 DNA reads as TGTGCCAGCAGCTTATATGTGGAGCTTCAGCAGTATTTT.

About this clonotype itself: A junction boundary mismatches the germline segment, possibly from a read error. The CDR3 nucleotides read TGTGCCTGCAGCCAAGGGGACCATAATTCACCCCTCCACTTT. Amino acids: CACSQGDHNSPLHF. This chain connects TRBV3-1 to TRBJ1-6; D perhaps matches TRBD1 (5 bases). Germline V lookup: CDR1 LGHDT, CDR2 YNNKEL (reference sequence). The CDR3 is made up of 14 amino acids. Full variable domain (outside the CDR3, taken from reference TRBV3-1 and TRBJ1-6): DTAVSQTPKYLVTQMGNDKSIKCEQNLGHDTMYWYKQDSKKFLKIMFSYNNKELIINETVPNRFSPKSPDKAHLNLHINSLELGDSAVYFCACSQGDHNSPLHFGNGTRLTVT.

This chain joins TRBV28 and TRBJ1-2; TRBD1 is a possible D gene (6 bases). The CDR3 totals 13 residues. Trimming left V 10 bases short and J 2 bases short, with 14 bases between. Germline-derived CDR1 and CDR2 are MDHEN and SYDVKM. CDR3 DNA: TGTGCCACTCGGACAGACCTGAACTATGGCTACACCTTC. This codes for CATRTDLNYGYTF.

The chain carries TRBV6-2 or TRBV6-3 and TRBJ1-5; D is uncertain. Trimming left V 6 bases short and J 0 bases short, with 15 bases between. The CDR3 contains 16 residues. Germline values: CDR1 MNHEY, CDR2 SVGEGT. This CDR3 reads CASSQMPEYSNQPQHF. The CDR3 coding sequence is TGTGCCAGCAGCCAAATGCCAGAATATAGCAATCAGCCCCAGCATTTT.

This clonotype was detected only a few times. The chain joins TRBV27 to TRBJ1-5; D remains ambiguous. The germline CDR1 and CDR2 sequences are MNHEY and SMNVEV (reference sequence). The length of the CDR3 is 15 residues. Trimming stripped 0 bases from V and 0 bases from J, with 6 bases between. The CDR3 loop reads CASSLSSASNQPQHF. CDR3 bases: TGTGCCAGCAGTTTATCTTCAGCTAGCAATCAGCCCCAGCATTTT.

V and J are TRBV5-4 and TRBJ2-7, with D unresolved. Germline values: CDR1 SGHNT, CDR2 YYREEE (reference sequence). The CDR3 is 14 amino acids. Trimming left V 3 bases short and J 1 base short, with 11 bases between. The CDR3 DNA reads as TGTGCCAGCAGCTCCGCGACGGGTTCCTACGAGCAGTACTTC. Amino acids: CASSSATGSYEQYF.